Included here is one TCR beta chain sequence, with context. Germline CDR1 is SGHTA and CDR2 is FQGNSA. The CDR3 totals 15 residues. V trimming: 5 bases; J trimming: 6 bases; junction bases outside the gene matches: 9. The data originate from a study of cytotoxic CD8 clonotypes in ibrutinib-treated CLL. TCRdb's copy holds only in-frame clones and misses some; the assay was immunoSEQ multiplex PCR. The sample carries 150,000 to 250,000 clones, about two thirds recorded once. The origin of this receptor is a human donor with chronic lymphocytic leukemia. Sequences were derived from PBMCs, sampled after 24 months of ibrutinib treatment. This sequence joins TRBV7-2 and TRBJ2-7; 11 bases are a match to TRBD2. CDR3 residues: CASSKTSGTGAEQYF. CDR3 nucleotide sequence: TGTGCCAGCAGCAAGACTAGCGGGACAGGTGCCGAGCAGTACTTC.